This TCR beta chain comes out of a study of regulatory T cells in long-lasting Graves disease. Findings and caveats of the study: Persistent Graves' patients possessed reduced TCR diversity relative to recently diagnosed ones. Exclusively peripheral blood, rather than thyroid tissue, was studied. Public clonotype sharing was higher in persistent than newly diagnosed patients.

Library construction for TCR beta used iRepertoire HTBI primers and Arm-PCR of CDR3 regions. TCRdb reanalysed the multiplex PCR reads using MiXCR and keeps one entry per CDR3 protein. Of 250,000 or so distinct CDR3 sequences listed, 20% to 25% are singletons. This clonotype was counted at least ten times. Its specificity is unknown. The CDR3 consists of 12 residues. The germline V gene encodes CDR1 SGHNT and CDR2 YYREEE (reference sequence). The V end lost 6 bases, the J end lost 3 bases, and 9 bases lay between the germline ends. Time point denoted: newly diagnosed GD, antithyroid drugs for less than 3 months. Construction of the TCR library relied on RNA isolated from PBMCs. An endocrinology department in Xi'an, China, supplied the patients.

This receptor was obtained from a female donor with Graves disease. J is TRBJ1-1 and V is TRBV5-4; no clear D gene. The sequencing used peripheral blood mononuclear cells (PBMCs), collected at new diagnosis, from a patient treated with antithyroid drugs. DNA of the CDR3: TGTGCCAGCACTAAACTTCACACTGAAGCTTTCTTT. It encodes CASTKLHTEAFF.